The 8 T cell receptor beta chains reported below all come from one sample, sequenced in a study of regulatory T cells in long-lasting Graves disease. Time point meaning: newly diagnosed GD, antithyroid drugs for less than 3 months. PBMCs were the source of the RNA used for TCR sequencing. Arm-PCR of CDR3 regions and iRepertoire HTBI primers were the basis on which TCR beta libraries were built. TCRdb analysed the multiplex PCR reads with MiXCR anew, one entry per CDR3 protein. The profile shows fewer than 350,000 distinct CDR3 sequences, more than 15% of them singletons. The sequencing used peripheral blood mononuclear cells (PBMCs), collected at new diagnosis, from a patient treated with antithyroid drugs. The receptors were sampled from a female donor with Graves disease.

This clonotype was picked up many times. CDR3 DNA sequence: TGTGCCAGCAGCTGGACTAGCGGGACCTACGAGCAGTACTTC. Its protein product is CASSWTSGTYEQYF. V and J are TRBV7-8 and TRBJ2-7; the match to TRBD2 covers 12 bases. Per germline, CDR1 SGHVS and CDR2 FQNEAQ. Unmatched junction bases numbered 0, after V lost 4 bases and J lost 2 bases. The CDR3 length is 14 residues.

This clonotype was recorded at least ten times. The V and J genes are TRBV20-1 and TRBJ1-5; D possibly corresponds to TRBD1 (6 bases). This CDR3 spans 18 amino acids. The V and J ends lost 4 bases and 0 bases respectively, with 22 bases between them. Germline V gene lookup returns CDR1 DFQATT and CDR2 SNEGSKA (reference sequence). In nucleotides, the CDR3 is TGCAGTGCTATCCCTTGGAGGGGGTTCGGTAATAGCAATCAGCCCCAGCATTTT. Translating gives CSAIPWRGFGNSNQPQHF.

This clonotype came up many times. This chain uses TRBV12-3 or TRBV12-4 with TRBJ2-1, with D possibly TRBD2 on 5 matching bases. The ends were cut back, 6 bases at V and 7 bases at J, with 13 bases in the middle. The CDR3 is 13 residues long. In nucleotides, the CDR3 is TGTGCCAGCAGCCGACCATCGGGGAATGAGCAGTTCTTC. This gives the protein CASSRPSGNEQFF.

The genes are TRBV28 and TRBJ2-6; 8 positions agree with TRBD1. Per the germline V gene, CDR1 is MDHEN and CDR2 is SYDVKM. The CDR3 extends over 15 amino acids. V gave up 6 bases and J gave up 9 bases; unmatched junction bases: 10. CDR3 residues: CASSAPTGGNNVLTF. DNA for the CDR3: TGTGCCAGCAGCGCGCCTACAGGGGGAAACAACGTCCTGACTTTC.

Ten or more counts support this clonotype. This rearrangement joins TRBV20-1 to TRBJ1-5; 9 positions match TRBD1. The CDR3 covers 20 residues. Per the germline V gene, CDR1 is DFQATT and CDR2 is SNEGSKA (reference sequence). V lost 0 bases to trimming and J lost 0 bases; unmatched junction nucleotides: 15. The CDR3 bases are TGCAGTGCTAGAGAAAGGTGGGGACAGGGTCTCCAAAATAGCAATCAGCCCCAGCATTTT. It specifies CSARERWGQGLQNSNQPQHF.

This clonotype was seen more than once but under ten times. The chain couples TRBV12-3 or TRBV12-4 to TRBJ2-6, with 9 bases matching TRBD1. V gave up 7 bases and J gave up 2 bases; unmatched junction bases: 12. There are 18 residues in the CDR3. CDR3 in amino acids: CASTHRGPLTPGANVLTF. The CDR3 DNA is TGTGCCAGCACCCACAGGGGGCCCTTAACTCCTGGGGCCAACGTCCTGACTTTC.

This clonotype was seen many times. The chain carries TRBV2 and TRBJ2-7, with D tentatively TRBD2 (6 bases). V dropped 11 bases and J dropped 2 bases, with 16 bases sitting between them. CDR3 size: 13 residues. Germline V gene data show CDR1 as SNHLY and CDR2 as FYNNEI. CDR3 DNA sequence: TGTGCCCTGGGGGGACGTTCCACCTACGAGCAGTACTTC. It is translated as CALGGRSTYEQYF. The whole variable domain, filled in from reference TRBV2 and TRBJ2-7, reads EPEVTQTPSHQVTQMGQEVILRCVPISNHLYFYWYRQILGQKVEFLVSFYNNEISEKSEIFDDQFSVERPDGSNFTLKIRSTKLEDSAMYFCALGGRSTYEQYFGPGTRLTVT.

This chain connects TRBV27 to TRBJ2-7; 10 positions agree with TRBD2. This CDR3 region has 13 residues. Unmatched junction bases numbered 1, after V lost 5 bases and J lost 3 bases. Germline-derived CDR1 and CDR2 are MNHEY and SMNVEV (reference sequence). This CDR3 reads CASSSGRGYEQYF. The CDR3 DNA follows: TGTGCCAGCAGTAGCGGGAGGGGCTACGAGCAGTACTTC.